Listed below are T cell receptor beta chains from one sample, sequenced in a study of human T cells and chemical hapten exposure. TCRdb called the RACE reads again in MiXCR, with one record for every CDR3 protein. Among about 120,000 distinct CDR3 sequences, roughly an eighth were seen once, and the ten largest hold approximately 0.92%. This specimen was whole blood, taken in connection with sensitization to the hapten diphenylcyclopropenone (DPC). The receptors were gathered from a man in his late teens or twenties with alopecia areata. Some clones in this sample may be carry-over from other donors' samples. Each CDR3 is given with its conserved first and last residue. D genes are given only for firm matches. Size is omitted from some rows. Given values are once, few, many or a class for expanded clones.

j_gene | abundance | d_gene | v_gene | len | CDR3nt | CDR3aa
TRBJ1-2 | - | - | TRBV29-1 | 11 | TGCAGCGTTGAAGGGGGATATGGCTACACCTTC | CSVEGGYGYTF
TRBJ1-1 | - | TRBD1 | TRBV12-3/TRBV12-4 | 15 | TGTGCCAGCAGTAGACAGGGGGCTAAGGGCACTGAAGCTTTCTTT | CASSRQGAKGTEAFF
TRBJ2-5 | once | TRBD2 | TRBV10-3 | 14 | TGTGCCAGCCGAAGCGGGGTACACCAAGAGACCCAGTACTTC | CASRSGVHQETQYF
TRBJ1-3 | few | - | TRBV12-5 | 15 | TGTGCTAGTGGGGATGACAGGAGCTCTGGAAACACCATATATTTT | CASGDDRSSGNTIYF
TRBJ1-2 | few | - | TRBV6-5 | 15 | TGTGCCAGCAGTTACTCTTCCGGCAGGACCTATGGCTACACCTTC | CASSYSSGRTYGYTF
TRBJ2-2 | few | - | TRBV4-3 | 14 | TGCGCCAGCAGCCAAAACCACCCCTACGGGGAGCTGTTTTTT | CASSQNHPYGELFF
TRBJ2-2 | - | - | TRBV7-9 | 16 | TGTGCCAGCAGCTCCGTTGGCAGGGATGACACCGGGGAGCTGTTTTTT | CASSSVGRDDTGELFF
TRBJ1-1 | few | - | TRBV6-6 | 13 | TGTGCCAGCAGTTACTCGGGGGGAACTGAAGCTTTCTTT | CASSYSGGTEAFF
TRBJ2-1 | many | - | TRBV23-1 | 16 | TGCGCCAGCAGATCATTATCGGCCCACTCCTACAATGAGCAGTTCTTC | CASRSLSAHSYNEQFF
TRBJ2-7 | few | TRBD2 | TRBV7-2 | 17 | TGTGCCAGCAGCCCCCGGACTAGCGGGGGGTCCCCTTACGAGCAGTACTTC | CASSPRTSGGSPYEQYF
TRBJ1-6 | many | TRBD1 | TRBV20-1 | 15 | TGCAGTGCTAGGGACAGGAGCTCCTATAATTCACCCCTCCACTTT | CSARDRSSYNSPLHF
TRBJ2-1 | few | - | TRBV12-3/TRBV12-4 | 15 | TGTGCCAGCAGTTTAGGCAGGGATCGATACAATGAGCAGTTCTTC | CASSLGRDRYNEQFF
TRBJ1-6 | many | - | TRBV7-3 | 15 | TGTGCCAGCAGCTCGTACAGGGCCCCTAATTCACCCCTCCACTTT | CASSSYRAPNSPLHF
TRBJ2-5 | - | - | TRBV6-5 | 13 | TGTGCCAGCAGGGACCCCGGCACGGAGACCCAGTACTTC | CASRDPGTETQYF
TRBJ1-5 | few | - | TRBV5-1 | 15 | TGCGCCAGCAGCCACGGCCAGGGAAGCAATCAGCCCCAGCATTTT | CASSHGQGSNQPQHF
TRBJ2-3 | - | - | TRBV2 | 12 | TGTGCCAGCATAGCTAGGGCAGATACGCAGTATTTT | CASIARADTQYF
TRBJ2-1 | many | TRBD2 | TRBV28 | 15 | TGTGCCAGCAGTTTTACGGGGGGTCCTTACAATGAGCAGTTCTTC | CASSFTGGPYNEQFF
TRBJ1-5 | few | - | TRBV19 | 13 | TGTGCCAGTATCTCCAGGGTAGGTCAGCCCCAGCATTTT | CASISRVGQPQHF
TRBJ1-2 | - | TRBD1 | TRBV4-3 | 16 | TGCGCCAGCAGCCACTCGCCGGGACAGATGAACTATGGCTACACCTTC | CASSHSPGQMNYGYTF
TRBJ2-2 | - | - | TRBV5-1 | 14 | TGCGCCAGCAGCTTGGATGCGGGGATCGGGGAGCTGTTTTTT | CASSLDAGIGELFF
TRBJ1-1 | - | TRBD1 | TRBV29-1 | 14 | TGCAGCGTTCAGATGGGACAGGAGGGCACTGAAGCTTTCTTT | CSVQMGQEGTEAFF